This T cell receptor beta chain was obtained from a study of cytomegalovirus exposure and HLA in healthy donors. The V end was cut by 6 bases, the J end by 0 bases, with 12 bases between. Germline lookup yields CDR1 MNHNS and CDR2 SASEGT. The CDR3 covers 14 residues. In the PCR, 60 Vbeta and 13 Jbeta primers were used. Produced via immunoSEQ multiplex PCR; TCRdb's table is partial and in-frame only. The sample contains 150,000 to 200,000 clones, 76% of which appear only once. General observations from the study: When analyzed later, a missense DCLRE1C variant was found to be linked to TCR beta V- and J-gene trimming. The authors listed 150 or so TCR beta chains as cytomegalovirus-associated. A highly shared variant cluster was judged a likely technical artifact.

Notes on this clone: Its cognate antigen is unknown.

The J gene is TRBJ2-7, the V gene TRBV6-1; D is possibly TRBD1 (5 bases). Sequenced material: PBMCs. The sequence came from a male donor in good health and CMV-seronegative. The CDR3 spells CASSSGPSSYEQYF. The CDR3 DNA reads as TGTGCCAGCAGCTCAGGGCCTAGCTCCTACGAGCAGTACTTC.